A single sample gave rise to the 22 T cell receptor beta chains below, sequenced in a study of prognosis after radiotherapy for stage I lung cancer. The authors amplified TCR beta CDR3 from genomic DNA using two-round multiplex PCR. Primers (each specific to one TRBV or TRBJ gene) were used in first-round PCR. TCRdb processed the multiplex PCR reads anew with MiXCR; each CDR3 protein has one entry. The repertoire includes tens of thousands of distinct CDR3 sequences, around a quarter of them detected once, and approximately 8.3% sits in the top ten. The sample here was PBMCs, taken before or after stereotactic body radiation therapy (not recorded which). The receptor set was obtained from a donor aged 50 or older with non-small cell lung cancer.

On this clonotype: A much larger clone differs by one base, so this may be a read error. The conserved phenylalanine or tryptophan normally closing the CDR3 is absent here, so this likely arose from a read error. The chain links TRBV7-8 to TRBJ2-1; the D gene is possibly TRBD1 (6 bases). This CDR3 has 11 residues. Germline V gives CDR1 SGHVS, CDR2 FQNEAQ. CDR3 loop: CAGSRGEEQFL. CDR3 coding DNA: TGTGCCGGCAGCAGGGGCGAGGAGCAGTTCTTA.

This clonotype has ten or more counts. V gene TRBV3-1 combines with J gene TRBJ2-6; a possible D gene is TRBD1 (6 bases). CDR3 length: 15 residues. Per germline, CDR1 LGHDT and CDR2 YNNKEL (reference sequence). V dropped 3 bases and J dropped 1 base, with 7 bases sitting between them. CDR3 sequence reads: CASSHQGSGANVLTF. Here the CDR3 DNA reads TGTGCCAGCAGCCACCAGGGGTCTGGGGCCAACGTCCTGACTTTC. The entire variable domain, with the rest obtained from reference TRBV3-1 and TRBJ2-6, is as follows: DTAVSQTPKYLVTQMGNDKSIKCEQNLGHDTMYWYKQDSKKFLKIMFSYNNKELIINETVPNRFSPKSPDKAHLNLHINSLELGDSAVYFCASSHQGSGANVLTFGAGSRLTVL.

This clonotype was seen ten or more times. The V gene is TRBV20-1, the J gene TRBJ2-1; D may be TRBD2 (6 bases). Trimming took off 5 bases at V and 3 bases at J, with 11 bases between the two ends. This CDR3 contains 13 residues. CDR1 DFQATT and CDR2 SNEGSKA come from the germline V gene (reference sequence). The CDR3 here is CSAPGDDYNEQFF. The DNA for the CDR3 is TGCAGTGCTCCGGGAGACGACTACAATGAGCAGTTCTTC.

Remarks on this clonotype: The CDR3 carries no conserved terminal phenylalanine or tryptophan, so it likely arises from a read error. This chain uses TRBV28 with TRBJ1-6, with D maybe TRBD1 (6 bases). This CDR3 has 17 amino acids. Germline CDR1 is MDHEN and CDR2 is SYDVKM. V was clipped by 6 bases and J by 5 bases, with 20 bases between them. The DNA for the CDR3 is TGTGCCAGCAGATCGCACAGGGTAGTTGGCGATAATTCACCCCTCCACTCT. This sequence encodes CASRSHRVVGDNSPLHS.

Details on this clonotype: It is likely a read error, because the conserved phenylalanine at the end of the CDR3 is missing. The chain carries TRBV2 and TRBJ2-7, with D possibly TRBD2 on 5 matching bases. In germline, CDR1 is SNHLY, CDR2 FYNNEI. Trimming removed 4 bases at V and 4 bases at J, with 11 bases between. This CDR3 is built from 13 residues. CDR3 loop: CASSVASAYEQYS. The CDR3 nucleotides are TGTGCCAGCAGTGTAGCGAGCGCATACGAGCAGTACTCC.

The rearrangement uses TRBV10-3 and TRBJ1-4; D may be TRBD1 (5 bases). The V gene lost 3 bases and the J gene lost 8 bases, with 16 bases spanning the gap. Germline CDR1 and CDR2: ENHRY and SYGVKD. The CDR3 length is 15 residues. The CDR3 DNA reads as TGTGCCATCAGTGAAGAGGGGTTTACCGCGGAAAAACTGTTTTTT. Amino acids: CAISEEGFTAEKLFF.

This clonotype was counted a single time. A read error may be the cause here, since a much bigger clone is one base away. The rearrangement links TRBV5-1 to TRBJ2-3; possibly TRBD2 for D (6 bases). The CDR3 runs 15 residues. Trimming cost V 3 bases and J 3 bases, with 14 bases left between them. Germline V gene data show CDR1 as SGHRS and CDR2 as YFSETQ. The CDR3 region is CASSYGGTGTDTQYF. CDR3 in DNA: TGCGCCAGCAGCTATGGGGGGACGGGGACAGATACGCAGTATTTT. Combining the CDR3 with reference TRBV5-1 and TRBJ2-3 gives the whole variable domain KAGVTQTPRYLIKTRGQQVTLSCSPISGHRSVSWYQQTPGQGLQFLFEYFSETQRNKGNFPGRFSGRQFSNSRSEMNVSTLELGDSALYLCASSYGGTGTDTQYFGPGTRLTVL.

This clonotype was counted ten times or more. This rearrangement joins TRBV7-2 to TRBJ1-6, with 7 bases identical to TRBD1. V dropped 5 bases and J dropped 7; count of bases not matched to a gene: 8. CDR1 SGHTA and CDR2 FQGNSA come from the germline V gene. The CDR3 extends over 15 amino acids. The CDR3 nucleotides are TGTGCCAGCAGCGTAGGGGGCCATGAGAATTCACCCCTCCACTTT. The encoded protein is CASSVGGHENSPLHF.

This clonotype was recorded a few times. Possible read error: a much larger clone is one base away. CDR3 DNA: TGCGCCAGCAGCGCCCGCGTCTCCTACGAGCAGTACTTC. Its translation is CASSARVSYEQYF. V and J are TRBV5-1 and TRBJ2-7, with D uncertain. The CDR3 is made up of 13 amino acids. V dropped 4 bases and J dropped 0 bases, with 8 bases sitting between them. Germline V gene sequence: CDR1 SGHRS, CDR2 YFSETQ.

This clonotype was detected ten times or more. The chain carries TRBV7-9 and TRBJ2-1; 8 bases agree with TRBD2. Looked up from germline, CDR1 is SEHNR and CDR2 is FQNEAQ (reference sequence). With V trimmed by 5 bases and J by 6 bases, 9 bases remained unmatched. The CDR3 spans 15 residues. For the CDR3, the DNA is TGTGCCAGCAGCCCCCCGTTTCGGGGGGGCAATGAGCAGTTCTTC. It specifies CASSPPFRGGNEQFF.

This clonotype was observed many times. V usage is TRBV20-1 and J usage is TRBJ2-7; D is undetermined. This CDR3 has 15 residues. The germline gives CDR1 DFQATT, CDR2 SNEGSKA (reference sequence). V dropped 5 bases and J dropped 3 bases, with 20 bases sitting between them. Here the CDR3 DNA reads TGCAGTGCTCCCTTGCCGCGGACGCTTGGCTACGAGCAGTACTTC. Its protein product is CSAPLPRTLGYEQYF.

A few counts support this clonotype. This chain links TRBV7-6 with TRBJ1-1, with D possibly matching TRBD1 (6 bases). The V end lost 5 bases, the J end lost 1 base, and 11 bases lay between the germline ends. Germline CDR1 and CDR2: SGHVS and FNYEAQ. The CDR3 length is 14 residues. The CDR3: CASSPGHSNTEAFF. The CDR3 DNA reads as TGTGCCAGCAGCCCGGGACATTCGAACACTGAAGCTTTCTTT. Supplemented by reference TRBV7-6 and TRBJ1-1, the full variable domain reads GAGVSQSPRYKVTKRGQDVALRCDPISGHVSLYWYRQALGQGPEFLTYFNYEAQQDKSGLPNDRFSAERPEGSISTLTIQRTEQRDSAMYRCASSPGHSNTEAFFGQGTRLTVV.

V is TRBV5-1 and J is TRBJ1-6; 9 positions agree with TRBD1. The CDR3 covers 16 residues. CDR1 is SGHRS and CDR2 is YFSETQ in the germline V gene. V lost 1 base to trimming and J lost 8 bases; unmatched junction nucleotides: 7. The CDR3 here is CASSLFGQGTDSPLHF. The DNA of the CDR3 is TGCGCCAGCAGCTTGTTTGGACAGGGGACAGATTCACCCCTCCACTTT.

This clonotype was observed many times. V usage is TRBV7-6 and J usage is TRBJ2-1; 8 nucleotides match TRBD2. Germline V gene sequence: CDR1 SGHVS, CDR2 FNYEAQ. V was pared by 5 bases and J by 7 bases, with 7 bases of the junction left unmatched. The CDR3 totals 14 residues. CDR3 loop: CASSLSGGGNEQFF. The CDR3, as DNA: TGTGCCAGCAGCCTCAGCGGGGGAGGGAATGAGCAGTTCTTC.

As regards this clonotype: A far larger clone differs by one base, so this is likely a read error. CDR3 coding DNA: TGTGCCAGCAGCGGAGCGGGGGCCCGTGGTTATGAGCAGTACTTC. Its protein is CASSGAGARGYEQYF. The rearrangement joins TRBV6-2 or TRBV6-3 to TRBJ2-7; 8 bases are a match to TRBD2. The V segment lost 6 bases and the J segment 7 bases; nucleotides outside the gene matches: 14. Germline CDR1 and CDR2: MNHEY and SVGEGT. The CDR3 sequence is 15 residues long.

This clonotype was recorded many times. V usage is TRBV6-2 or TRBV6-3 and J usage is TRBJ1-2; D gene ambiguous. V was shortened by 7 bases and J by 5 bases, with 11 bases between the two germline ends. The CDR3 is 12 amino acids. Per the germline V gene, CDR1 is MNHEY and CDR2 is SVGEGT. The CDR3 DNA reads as TGTGCCAGCATGGAGGGCGGGTATGGCTACACCTTC. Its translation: CASMEGGYGYTF.

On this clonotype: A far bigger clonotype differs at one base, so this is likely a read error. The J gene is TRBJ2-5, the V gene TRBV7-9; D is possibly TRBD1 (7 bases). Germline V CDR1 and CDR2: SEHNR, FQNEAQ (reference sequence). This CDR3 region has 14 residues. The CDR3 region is CASSPNRGRENQYF. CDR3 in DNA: TGTGCCAGCAGCCCCAACAGGGGCCGGGAGAACCAGTACTTC.

The chain's CDR3 is CASGRDRGVNSPLHF. The CDR3 region has the DNA TGTGCCAGCGGCCGGGACAGGGGGGTGAATTCACCCCTCCACTTT. The gene calls are TRBV6-1 and TRBJ1-6; 11 bases are a match to TRBD1. V lost 8 bases, J lost 7 bases, and 7 bases stayed unmatched. In germline, CDR1 is MNHNS, CDR2 SASEGT. The CDR3 extends over 15 amino acids.

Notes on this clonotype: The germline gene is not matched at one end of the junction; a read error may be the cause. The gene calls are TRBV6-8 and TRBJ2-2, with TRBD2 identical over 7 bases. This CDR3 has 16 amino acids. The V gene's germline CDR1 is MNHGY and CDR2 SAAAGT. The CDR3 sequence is CASRAGVRACTGELFF. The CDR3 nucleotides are TGTGCCAGCAGGGCGGGGGTCCGCGCGTGCACCGGGGAGCTTTTTTTT.

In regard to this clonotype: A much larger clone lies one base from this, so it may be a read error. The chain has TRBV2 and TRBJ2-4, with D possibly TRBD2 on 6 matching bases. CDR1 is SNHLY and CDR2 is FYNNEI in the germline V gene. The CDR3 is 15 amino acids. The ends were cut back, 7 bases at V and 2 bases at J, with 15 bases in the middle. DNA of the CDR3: TGTGCCAGCACGGGAGACATTTTGTCCAAAAACATTCAGTACTTC. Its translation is CASTGDILSKNIQYF.

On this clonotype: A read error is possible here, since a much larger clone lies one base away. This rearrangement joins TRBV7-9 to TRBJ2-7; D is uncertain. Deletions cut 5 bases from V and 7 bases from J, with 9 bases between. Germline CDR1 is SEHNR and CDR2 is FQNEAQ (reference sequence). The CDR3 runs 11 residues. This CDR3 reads CASSLLWEQYF. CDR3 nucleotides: TGTGCCAGCAGCCTTCTTTGGGAGCAGTACTTC.

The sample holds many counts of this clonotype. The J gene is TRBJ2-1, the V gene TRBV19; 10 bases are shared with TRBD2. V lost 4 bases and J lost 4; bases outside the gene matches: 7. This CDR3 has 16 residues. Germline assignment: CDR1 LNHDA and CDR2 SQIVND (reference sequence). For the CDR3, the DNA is TGTGCCAGTAGTAACGACGGGACTAGCGTATACAATGAGCAGTTCTTC. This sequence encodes CASSNDGTSVYNEQFF.